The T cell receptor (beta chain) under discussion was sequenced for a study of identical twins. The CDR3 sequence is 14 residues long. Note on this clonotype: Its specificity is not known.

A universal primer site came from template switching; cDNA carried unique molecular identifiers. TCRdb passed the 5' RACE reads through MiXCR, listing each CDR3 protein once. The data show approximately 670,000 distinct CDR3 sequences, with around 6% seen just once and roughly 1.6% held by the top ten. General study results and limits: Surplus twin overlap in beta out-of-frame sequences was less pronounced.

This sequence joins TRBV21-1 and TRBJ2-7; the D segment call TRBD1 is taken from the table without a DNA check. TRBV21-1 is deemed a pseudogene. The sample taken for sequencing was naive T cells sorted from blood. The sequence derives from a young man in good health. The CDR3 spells CASFPRSPHGEQYV. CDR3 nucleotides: TGTGCCAGCTTCCCCCGGAGCCCCCACGGGGAGCAGTACGTC.